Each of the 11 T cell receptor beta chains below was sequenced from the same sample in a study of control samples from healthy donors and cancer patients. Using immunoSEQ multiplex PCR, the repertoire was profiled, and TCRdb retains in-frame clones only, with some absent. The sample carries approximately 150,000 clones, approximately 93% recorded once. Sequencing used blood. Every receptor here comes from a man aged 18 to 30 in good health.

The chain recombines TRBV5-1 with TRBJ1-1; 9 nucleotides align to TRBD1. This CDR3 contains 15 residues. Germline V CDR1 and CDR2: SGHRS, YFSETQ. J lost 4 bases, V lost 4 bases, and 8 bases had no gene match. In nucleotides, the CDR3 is TGCGCCAGCAGCCCGGCCCTACAGGGGGCCACTGAAGCTTTCTTT. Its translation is CASSPALQGATEAFF.

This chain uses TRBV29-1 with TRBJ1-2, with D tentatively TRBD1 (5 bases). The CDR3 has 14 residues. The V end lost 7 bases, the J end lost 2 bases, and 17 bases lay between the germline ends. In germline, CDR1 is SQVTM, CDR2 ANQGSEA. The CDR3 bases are TGCAGCGCCTCCGGGACCGGCGAAAACTATGGCTACACCTTC. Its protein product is CSASGTGENYGYTF.

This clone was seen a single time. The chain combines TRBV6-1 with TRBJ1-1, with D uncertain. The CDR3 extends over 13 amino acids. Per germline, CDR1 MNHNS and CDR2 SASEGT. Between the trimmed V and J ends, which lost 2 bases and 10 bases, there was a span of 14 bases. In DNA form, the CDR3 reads TGTGCCAGCAGTGAAACGGGGAACAGACGAGCTTTCTTT. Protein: CASSETGNRRAFF.

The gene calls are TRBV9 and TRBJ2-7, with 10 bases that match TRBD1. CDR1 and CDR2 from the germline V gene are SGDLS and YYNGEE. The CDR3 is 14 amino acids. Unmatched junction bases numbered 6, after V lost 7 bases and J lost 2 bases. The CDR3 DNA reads TGTGCCAGCGCCCCGGGACAGGGGCCCTACGAGCAGTACTTC. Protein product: CASAPGQGPYEQYF.

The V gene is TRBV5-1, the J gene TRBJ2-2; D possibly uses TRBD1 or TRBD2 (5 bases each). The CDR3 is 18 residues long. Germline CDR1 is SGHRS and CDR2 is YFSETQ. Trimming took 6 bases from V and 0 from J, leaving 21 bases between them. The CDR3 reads CASNPRGTNRPNTGELFF. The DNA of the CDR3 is TGCGCCAGCAACCCACGGGGCACCAACCGCCCGAACACCGGGGAGCTGTTTTTT.

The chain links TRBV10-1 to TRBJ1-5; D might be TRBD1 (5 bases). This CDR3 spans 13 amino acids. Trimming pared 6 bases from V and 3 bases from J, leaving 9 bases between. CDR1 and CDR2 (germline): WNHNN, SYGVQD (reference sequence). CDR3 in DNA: TGCGCCAGCAGCCGGGACCCCAATCAGCCCCAGCATTTT. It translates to CASSRDPNQPQHF.

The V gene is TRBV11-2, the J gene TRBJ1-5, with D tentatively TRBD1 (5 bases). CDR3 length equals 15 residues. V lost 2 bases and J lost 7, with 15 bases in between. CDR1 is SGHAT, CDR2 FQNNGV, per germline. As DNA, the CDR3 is TGTGCCAGCAGCTTAACGCCAAGGGGAGGACAGCCCCAGCATTTT. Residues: CASSLTPRGGQPQHF.

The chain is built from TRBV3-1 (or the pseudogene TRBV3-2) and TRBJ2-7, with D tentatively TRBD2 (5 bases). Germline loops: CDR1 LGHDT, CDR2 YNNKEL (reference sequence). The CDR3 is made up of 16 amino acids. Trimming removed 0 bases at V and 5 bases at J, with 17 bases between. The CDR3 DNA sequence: TGTGCCAGCAGCCAAGATCCGGCTAGCATCCCCCACGAGCAGTACTTC. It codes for CASSQDPASIPHEQYF.

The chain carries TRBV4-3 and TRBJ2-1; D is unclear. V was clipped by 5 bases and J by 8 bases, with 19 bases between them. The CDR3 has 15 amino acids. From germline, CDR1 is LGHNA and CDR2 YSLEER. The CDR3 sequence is CASSTLAKSGYEQFF. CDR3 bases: TGCGCCAGCAGCACCCTTGCAAAATCCGGGTATGAGCAGTTCTTC.

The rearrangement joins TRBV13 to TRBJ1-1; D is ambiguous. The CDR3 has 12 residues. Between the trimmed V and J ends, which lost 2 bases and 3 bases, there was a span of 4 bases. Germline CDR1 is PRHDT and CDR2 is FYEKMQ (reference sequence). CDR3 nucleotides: TGTGCCAGCAGCTTAATTGACACTGAAGCTTTCTTT. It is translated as CASSLIDTEAFF.

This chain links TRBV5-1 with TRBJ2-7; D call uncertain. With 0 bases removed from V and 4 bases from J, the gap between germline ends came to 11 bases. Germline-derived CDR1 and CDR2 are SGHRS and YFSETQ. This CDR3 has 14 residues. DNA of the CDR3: TGCGCCAGCAGCTTGGCCGGAGCTGAATACGAGCAGTACTTC. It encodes CASSLAGAEYEQYF.